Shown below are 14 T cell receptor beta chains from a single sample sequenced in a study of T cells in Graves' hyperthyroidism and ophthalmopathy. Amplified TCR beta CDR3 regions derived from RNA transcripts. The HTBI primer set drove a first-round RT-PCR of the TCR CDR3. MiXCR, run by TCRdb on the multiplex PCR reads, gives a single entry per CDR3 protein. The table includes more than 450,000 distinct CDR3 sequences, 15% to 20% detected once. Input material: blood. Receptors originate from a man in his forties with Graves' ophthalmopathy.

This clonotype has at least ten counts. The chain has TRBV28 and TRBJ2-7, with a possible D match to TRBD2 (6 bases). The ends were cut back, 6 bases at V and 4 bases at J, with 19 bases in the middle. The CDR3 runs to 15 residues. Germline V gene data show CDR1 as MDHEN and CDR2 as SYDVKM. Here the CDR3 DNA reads TGTGCCAGCAGCTCCCCCCTGCGCGGGGAGTACGAGCAGTACTTC. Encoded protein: CASSSPLRGEYEQYF.

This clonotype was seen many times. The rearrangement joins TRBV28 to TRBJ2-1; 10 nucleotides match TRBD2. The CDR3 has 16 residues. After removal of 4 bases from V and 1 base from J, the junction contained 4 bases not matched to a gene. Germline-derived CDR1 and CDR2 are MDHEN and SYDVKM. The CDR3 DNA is TGTGCCAGCAGTTCTCCGACTAGCGGGTCCTACAATGAGCAGTTCTTC. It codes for CASSSPTSGSYNEQFF.

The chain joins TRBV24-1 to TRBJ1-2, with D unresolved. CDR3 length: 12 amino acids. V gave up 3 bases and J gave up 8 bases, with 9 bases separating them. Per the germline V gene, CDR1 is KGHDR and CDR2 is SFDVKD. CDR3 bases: TGTGCCACCAGTGATATTAGGTCCGGCTACACCTTC. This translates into CATSDIRSGYTF.

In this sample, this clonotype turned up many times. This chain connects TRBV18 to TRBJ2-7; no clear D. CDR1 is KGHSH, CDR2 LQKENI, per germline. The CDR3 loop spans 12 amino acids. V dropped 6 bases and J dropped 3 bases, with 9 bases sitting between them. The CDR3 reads CASSDVNYEQYF. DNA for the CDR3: TGTGCCAGCTCGGACGTTAACTACGAGCAGTACTTC. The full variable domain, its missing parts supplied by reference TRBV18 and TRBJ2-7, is NAGVMQNPRHLVRRRGQEARLRCSPMKGHSHVYWYRQLPEEGLKFMVYLQKENIIDESGMPKERFSAEFPKEGPSILRIQQVVRGDSAAYFCASSDVNYEQYFGPGTRLTVT.

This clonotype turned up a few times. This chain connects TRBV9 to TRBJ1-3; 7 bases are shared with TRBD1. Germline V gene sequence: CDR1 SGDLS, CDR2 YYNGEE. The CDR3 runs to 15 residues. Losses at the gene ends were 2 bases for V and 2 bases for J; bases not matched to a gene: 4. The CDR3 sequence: CASSVRQGPGNTIYF. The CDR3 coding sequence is TGTGCCAGCAGCGTTCGACAGGGACCTGGAAACACCATATATTTT.

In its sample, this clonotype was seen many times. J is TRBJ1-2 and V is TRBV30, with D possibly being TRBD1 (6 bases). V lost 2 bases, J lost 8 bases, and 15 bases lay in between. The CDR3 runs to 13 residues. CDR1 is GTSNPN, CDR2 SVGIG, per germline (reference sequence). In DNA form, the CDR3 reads TGTGCCTGGAGTCCCCCCGGGACACTCGGCTACACCTTC. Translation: CAWSPPGTLGYTF.

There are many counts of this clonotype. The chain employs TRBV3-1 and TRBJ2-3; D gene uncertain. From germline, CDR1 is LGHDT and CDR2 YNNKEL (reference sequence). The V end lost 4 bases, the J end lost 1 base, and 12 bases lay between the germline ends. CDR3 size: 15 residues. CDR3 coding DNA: TGTGCCAGCAGCCCCCCCAGCGCGGGCACAGATACGCAGTATTTT. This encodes CASSPPSAGTDTQYF.

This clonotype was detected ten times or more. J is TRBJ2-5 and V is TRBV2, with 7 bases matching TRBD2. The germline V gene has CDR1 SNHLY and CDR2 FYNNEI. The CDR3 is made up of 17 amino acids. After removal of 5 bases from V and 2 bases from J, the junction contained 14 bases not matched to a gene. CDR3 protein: CASSTSLAEGRQETQYF. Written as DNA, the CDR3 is TGTGCCAGCAGTACTTCCCTAGCGGAGGGGAGACAAGAGACCCAGTACTTC.

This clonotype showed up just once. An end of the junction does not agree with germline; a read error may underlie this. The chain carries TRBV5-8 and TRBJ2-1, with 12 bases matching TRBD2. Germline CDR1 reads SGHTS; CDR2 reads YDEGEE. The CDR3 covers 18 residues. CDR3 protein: CASILTSGSWESYNEQFF. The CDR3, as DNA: TGTGCCAGCATCTTGACTAGCGGGAGTTGGGAATCCTACAATGAGCAGTTCTTC.

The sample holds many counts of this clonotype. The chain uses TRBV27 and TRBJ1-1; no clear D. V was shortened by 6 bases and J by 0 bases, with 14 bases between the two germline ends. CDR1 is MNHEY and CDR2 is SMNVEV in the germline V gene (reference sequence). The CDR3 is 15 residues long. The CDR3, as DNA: TGTGCCAGCAGGTCGACACGGACCATGAACACTGAAGCTTTCTTT. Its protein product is CASRSTRTMNTEAFF.

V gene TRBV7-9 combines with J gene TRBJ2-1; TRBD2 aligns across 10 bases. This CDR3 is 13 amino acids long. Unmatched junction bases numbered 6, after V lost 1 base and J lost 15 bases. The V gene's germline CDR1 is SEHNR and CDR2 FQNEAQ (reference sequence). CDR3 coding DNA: TGTGCCAGCAGCTTAGAGCTAGCGGGAGAGTGGTTCTTC. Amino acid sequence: CASSLELAGEWFF.

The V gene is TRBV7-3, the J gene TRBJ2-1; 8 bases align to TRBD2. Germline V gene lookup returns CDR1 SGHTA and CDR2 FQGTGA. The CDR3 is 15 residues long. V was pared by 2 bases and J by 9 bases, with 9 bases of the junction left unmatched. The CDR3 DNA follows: TGTGCCAGCAGCTTACAGGTCGGGGGGGCCCCTGAGCAGTTCTTC. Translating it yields CASSLQVGGAPEQFF.

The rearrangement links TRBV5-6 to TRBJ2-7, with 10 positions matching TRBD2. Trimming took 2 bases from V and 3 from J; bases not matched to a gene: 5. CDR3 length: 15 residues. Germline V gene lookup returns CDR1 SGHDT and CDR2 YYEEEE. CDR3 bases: TGTGCCAGCAGCTTTGGGACTAGCGCATACTACGAGCAGTACTTC. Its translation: CASSFGTSAYYEQYF.

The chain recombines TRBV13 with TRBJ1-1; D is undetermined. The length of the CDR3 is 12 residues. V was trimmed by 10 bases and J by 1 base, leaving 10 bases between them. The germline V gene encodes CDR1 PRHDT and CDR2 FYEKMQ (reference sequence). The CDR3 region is CATPDGNTEAFF. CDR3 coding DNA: TGTGCCACCCCGGACGGGAACACTGAAGCTTTCTTT.